The 27 T cell receptor beta chains reported below all come from one sample, sequenced in a study of T cell responses to AZD1222 COVID-19 vaccine. Produced via immunoSEQ multiplex PCR; TCRdb's table is partial and in-frame only. The data contain 95,000 to 150,000 clones, about nine tenths of them singletons. The specimen was peripheral blood, collected on day 0 of MenACWY control vaccination. The receptor set was obtained from an adult in good health.

The chain carries TRBV3-1 (or the pseudogene TRBV3-2) and TRBJ2-3; D may match TRBD1 or TRBD2 (5 bases each). V was shortened by 1 base and J by 6 bases, with 11 bases between the two germline ends. Germline loops: CDR1 LGHDT, CDR2 YNNKEL (reference sequence). The CDR3 consists of 14 residues. DNA for the CDR3: TGTGCCAGCAGCCAAGTTTTAGAGGGGGATACGCAGTATTTT. The encoded protein is CASSQVLEGDTQYF.

The gene calls are TRBV6-5 and TRBJ1-1; D ambiguous. Germline V CDR1 and CDR2: MNHEY, SVGAGI. V lost 7 bases to trimming and J lost 1 base, with 10 bases between them. The CDR3 consists of 13 residues. The CDR3, as DNA: TGTGCCAGCAAAAGGGCCTGGAACACTGAAGCTTTCTTT. Amino acids: CASKRAWNTEAFF.

The V gene is TRBV19, the J gene TRBJ1-5; 7 bases map to TRBD1. The CDR3 totals 15 residues. J gave up 5 bases and V 3 bases, and 7 bases lay outside the gene matches. Germline lookup yields CDR1 LNHDA and CDR2 SQIVND (reference sequence). The CDR3 DNA sequence: TGTGCCAGTAGTATTAGAGACAGGGATCATCAGCCCCAGCATTTT. Translated: CASSIRDRDHQPQHF.

The chain carries TRBV7-9 and TRBJ2-3, with D uncertain. V was trimmed by 7 bases and J by 2 bases, leaving 13 bases between them. Germline V gene data show CDR1 as SEHNR and CDR2 as FQNEAQ (reference sequence). The CDR3 consists of 14 residues. The DNA for the CDR3 is TGTGCCAGCACTCCGGGCGCCTCCACAGATACGCAGTATTTT. This gives the protein CASTPGASTDTQYF.

The chain links TRBV5-4 to TRBJ2-1; D not certain. V was pared by 4 bases and J by 1 base, with 9 bases between. Germline V gives CDR1 SGHNT, CDR2 YYREEE (reference sequence). The CDR3 runs 14 residues. The CDR3 DNA reads as TGTGCCAGCAGCCGGGCACTATCCTACAATGAGCAGTTCTTC. Translated: CASSRALSYNEQFF.

The chain has TRBV5-1 and TRBJ2-3, with no clear D. The CDR3 extends over 16 amino acids. The ends were cut back, 0 bases at V and 0 bases at J, with 11 bases in the middle. The germline CDR1 and CDR2 sequences are SGHRS and YFSETQ. CDR3 DNA sequence: TGCGCCAGCAGCTTGGGGCAGCAGAAGAGCACAGATACGCAGTATTTT. It is translated as CASSLGQQKSTDTQYF.

The V call is TRBV24-1, the J call TRBJ2-3, with a weak D call TRBD2 (5 bases). V was cut by 4 bases and J by 1 base, with 11 bases left in between. The CDR3 is 15 amino acids. Germline CDR1 KGHDR, CDR2 SFDVKD. CDR3 protein: CATSDRGLGTDTQYF. The CDR3 DNA is TGTGCCACCAGTGACCGCGGGCTTGGCACAGATACGCAGTATTTT.

The chain has TRBV6-1 and TRBJ2-1, with 15 bases that match TRBD2. J gave up 4 bases and V 4 bases, and 5 bases lay outside the gene matches. This CDR3 comprises 17 residues. CDR1 and CDR2 from the germline V gene are MNHNS and SASEGT. The CDR3 reads CASSGTSGGASYNEQFF. The DNA for the CDR3 is TGTGCCAGCAGTGGGACTAGCGGGGGGGCTAGTTACAATGAGCAGTTCTTC.

The V and J genes are TRBV6-5 and TRBJ2-3; tentative D call: TRBD1 (6 bases). This CDR3 is built from 15 residues. V lost 8 bases and J 4 bases, leaving 19 bases between the germline ends. Germline assignment: CDR1 MNHEY and CDR2 SVGAGI. The CDR3 DNA sequence: TGTGCCAGCCGACTACAGGGCCCCGTCGCAGATACGCAGTATTTT. Encoded protein: CASRLQGPVADTQYF.

This chain uses TRBV29-1 with TRBJ2-2, with D unclear. The CDR3 extends over 12 amino acids. V was clipped by 6 bases and J by 6 bases, with 11 bases between them. Per germline, CDR1 SQVTM and CDR2 ANQGSEA. The chain's CDR3 is CSVRTPAGELFF. CDR3 in DNA: TGCAGCGTCCGCACTCCCGCCGGGGAGCTGTTTTTT.

The rearrangement joins TRBV6-4 to TRBJ1-6; D remains ambiguous. The germline CDR1 and CDR2 sequences are MRHNA and SNTAGT. V was clipped by 4 bases and J by 7 bases, with 8 bases between them. The CDR3 contains 13 residues. CDR3 in DNA: TGTGCCAGCAGTGCCGGCGGGAATTCACCCCTCCACTTT. Its protein product is CASSAGGNSPLHF.

V usage is TRBV4-1 and J usage is TRBJ2-3, with D uncertain. The V and J ends lost 1 base and 2 bases respectively, with 10 bases between them. There are 15 residues in the CDR3. Germline V gives CDR1 MGHRA, CDR2 YSYEKL. In DNA, the CDR3 is TGCGCCAGCAGCCAAGCGGTAAAACTCACAGATACGCAGTATTTT. Translating it yields CASSQAVKLTDTQYF.

This chain joins TRBV19 and TRBJ1-2; D call uncertain. This CDR3 is built from 16 residues. Germline values: CDR1 LNHDA, CDR2 SQIVND (reference sequence). The V end was cut by 0 bases, the J end by 7 bases, with 18 bases between. The CDR3 DNA sequence: TGTGCCAGTAGTATAGACTTCCGGACTGCTAAAGGTGGCTACACCTTC. Translated: CASSIDFRTAKGGYTF. The full variable domain, its missing parts supplied by reference TRBV19 and TRBJ1-2, is DGGITQSPKYLFRKEGQNVTLSCEQNLNHDAMYWYRQDPGQGLRLIYYSQIVNDFQKGDIAEGYSVSREKKESFPLTVTSAQKNPTAFYLCASSIDFRTAKGGYTFGSGTRLTVV.

The rearrangement joins TRBV28 to TRBJ1-6, with D unresolved. V lost 7 bases, J lost 0 bases, and 19 bases lay in between. CDR1 MDHEN and CDR2 SYDVKM come from the germline V gene. The CDR3 length is 18 residues. DNA for the CDR3: TGTGCCAGCACCATCACCCGGGCCGGAAGCTCCTATAATTCACCCCTCCACTTT. It yields the protein CASTITRAGSSYNSPLHF.

The genes are TRBV5-1 and TRBJ1-6, with D possibly TRBD1 on 6 matching bases. The V gene lost 4 bases and the J gene lost 0 bases, with 11 bases spanning the gap. CDR1 is SGHRS and CDR2 is YFSETQ in the germline V gene. The CDR3 is 16 residues long. This CDR3 reads CASSQTGSSYNSPLHF. CDR3 DNA: TGCGCCAGCAGCCAGACAGGTAGCTCCTATAATTCACCCCTCCACTTT.

This clone was seen once. The chain carries TRBV4-1 and TRBJ1-3; 7 bases map to TRBD1. Unmatched junction bases numbered 8, after V lost 5 bases and J lost 1 base. The length of the CDR3 is 16 residues. Germline V lookup: CDR1 MGHRA, CDR2 YSYEKL. CDR3 DNA: TGCGCCAGCAGCGAGAGGAGGGGGCTATCTGGAAACACCATATATTTT. Encoded protein: CASSERRGLSGNTIYF.

To note about this clone: Other DNA variants within this sample encode the same CDR3. V and J are TRBV6-4 and TRBJ2-3, with TRBD1 matching 7 bases. Per germline, CDR1 MRHNA and CDR2 SNTAGT. The V gene end was trimmed by 2 bases and the J gene end by 4 bases; junction bases not matched to a gene: 3. The CDR3 has 14 amino acids. The CDR3 region is CASSDGQGADTQYF. CDR3 coding DNA: TGTGCCAGCAGTGACGGGCAGGGGGCAGATACGCAGTATTTT.

The rearrangement joins TRBV19 to TRBJ1-5; 7 positions agree with TRBD1. The CDR3 runs 15 residues. The germline V gene has CDR1 LNHDA and CDR2 SQIVND (reference sequence). V lost 10 bases and J lost 5; bases outside the gene matches: 14. Here the CDR3 reads CATKVGTANDQPQHF. The CDR3 bases are TGTGCCACCAAGGTAGGGACAGCAAACGATCAGCCCCAGCATTTT. Looking up the rest from reference TRBV19 and TRBJ1-5 gives the full variable domain: DGGITQSPKYLFRKEGQNVTLSCEQNLNHDAMYWYRQDPGQGLRLIYYSQIVNDFQKGDIAEGYSVSREKKESFPLTVTSAQKNPTAFYLCATKVGTANDQPQHFGDGTRLSIL.

The chain has TRBV28 and TRBJ1-6; tentatively, D is TRBD1 (6 bases). Per germline, CDR1 MDHEN and CDR2 SYDVKM. V dropped 1 base and J dropped 4 bases, with 11 bases sitting between them. The CDR3 loop spans 16 amino acids. The CDR3 is CASSLSGGSYNSPLHF. CDR3 sequence (DNA): TGTGCCAGCAGTTTATCTGGGGGCTCTTATAATTCACCCCTCCACTTT.

The chain carries TRBV5-4 and TRBJ2-2; 7 bases match TRBD2. There are 14 residues in the CDR3. The V segment lost 3 bases and the J segment 5 bases; nucleotides outside the gene matches: 4. The germline CDR1 and CDR2 sequences are SGHNT and YYREEE (reference sequence). The CDR3 here is CASSWGTKTGELFF. CDR3 nucleotide sequence: TGTGCCAGCAGCTGGGGGACTAAAACCGGGGAGCTGTTTTTT.

This clone was detected once. The chain carries TRBV15 and TRBJ2-1; D possibly matches TRBD1 or TRBD2 (5 bases each). This CDR3 spans 17 amino acids. Germline V CDR1 and CDR2: LNHNV, YYDKDF (reference sequence). V shed 3 bases and J shed 5 bases, with 20 bases lying between them. CDR3 DNA sequence: TGTGCCACCAGCAGGGCCCCGTCTCAGCGAGGGGACAATGAGCAGTTCTTC. Protein product: CATSRAPSQRGDNEQFF.

The chain uses TRBV10-1 and TRBJ2-5; 8 bases map to TRBD1. With 0 bases clipped from V and 5 bases from J, the junction kept 8 bases outside the gene matches. CDR3 length: 16 amino acids. CDR1 WNHNN and CDR2 SYGVQD come from the germline V gene (reference sequence). The CDR3 here is CASSESTSGGLETQYF. DNA for the CDR3: TGCGCCAGCAGTGAGTCGACGTCAGGGGGCTTGGAGACCCAGTACTTC.

Concerning this clone: This same CDR3 is encoded by further DNA sequences in the sample. The chain joins TRBV4-2 to TRBJ1-2; unclear D gene. Germline CDR1 LGHNA, CDR2 YNFKEQ. CDR3 size: 14 residues. Trimming removed 0 bases at V and 1 base at J, with 6 bases between. CDR3 bases: TGTGCCAGCAGCCAAGACAGGCTTAACTATGGCTACACCTTC. Amino acid sequence: CASSQDRLNYGYTF.

The genes are TRBV7-9 and TRBJ1-4; D remains ambiguous. Germline-derived CDR1 and CDR2 are SEHNR and FQNEAQ (reference sequence). This CDR3 spans 15 amino acids. V shed 5 bases and J shed 5 bases, with 15 bases lying between them. CDR3 amino acids: CASSGVGNTNEKLFF. DNA for the CDR3: TGTGCCAGCAGCGGGGTAGGGAACACAAATGAAAAACTGTTTTTT.

The chain employs TRBV7-9 and TRBJ1-2, with a tentative D call TRBD1 (5 bases). The CDR3 sequence is 12 residues long. The germline V gene encodes CDR1 SEHNR and CDR2 FQNEAQ (reference sequence). Here the CDR3 DNA reads TGTGCAAGCGGGGGTTCCAACTATGGCTACACCTTC. Protein product: CASGGSNYGYTF. Combining the CDR3 with reference TRBV7-9 and TRBJ1-2 gives the whole variable domain DTGVSQNPRHKITKRGQNVTFRCDPISEHNRLYWYRQTLGQGPEFLTYFQNEAQLEKSRLLSDRFSAERPKGSFSTLEIQRTEQGDSAMYLCASGGSNYGYTFGSGTRLTVV.

V is TRBV7-9 and J is TRBJ1-3; D is ambiguous. The CDR3 is 15 amino acids. Germline assignment: CDR1 SEHNR and CDR2 FQNEAQ (reference sequence). Trimming stripped 7 bases from V and 0 bases from J, with 13 bases between. The CDR3 reads CASTSGKISGNTIYF. CDR3 DNA sequence: TGTGCCAGCACCTCCGGGAAGATCTCTGGAAACACCATATATTTT.

The J gene is TRBJ2-1, the V gene TRBV7-2; 7 bases align to TRBD2. The germline CDR1 and CDR2 sequences are SGHTA and FQGNSA. CDR3 length: 14 amino acids. V was clipped by 0 bases and J by 10 bases; unmatched bases: 6. The CDR3 sequence: CASSLATAGTEQFF. CDR3 bases: TGTGCCAGCAGCTTAGCCACAGCGGGGACCGAGCAGTTCTTC. The variable domain in full, with the rest retrieved from reference TRBV7-2 and TRBJ2-1, is GAGVSQSPSNKVTEKGKDVELRCDPISGHTALYWYRQSLGQGLEFLIYFQGNSAPDKSGLPSDRFSAERTGGSVSTLTIQRTQQEDSAVYLCASSLATAGTEQFFGPGTRLTVL.